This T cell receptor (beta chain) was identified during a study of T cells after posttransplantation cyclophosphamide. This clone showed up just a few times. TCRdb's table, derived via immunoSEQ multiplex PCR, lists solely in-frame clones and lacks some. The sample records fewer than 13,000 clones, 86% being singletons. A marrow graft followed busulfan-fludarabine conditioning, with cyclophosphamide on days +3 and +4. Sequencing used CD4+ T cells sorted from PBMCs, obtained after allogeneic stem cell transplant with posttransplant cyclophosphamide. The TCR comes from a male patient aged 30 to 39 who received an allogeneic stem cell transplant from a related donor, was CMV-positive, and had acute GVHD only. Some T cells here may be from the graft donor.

The chain's CDR3 is CASRGQGFQETQYF. The DNA for the CDR3 is TGTGCCAGCAGGGGACAGGGGTTTCAAGAGACCCAGTACTTC. The chain recombines TRBV6-1 with TRBJ2-5; 10 bases agree with TRBD1. Per germline, CDR1 MNHNS and CDR2 SASEGT. Losses at the gene ends were 6 bases for V and 2 bases for J; bases not matched to a gene: 3. This CDR3 spans 14 amino acids.